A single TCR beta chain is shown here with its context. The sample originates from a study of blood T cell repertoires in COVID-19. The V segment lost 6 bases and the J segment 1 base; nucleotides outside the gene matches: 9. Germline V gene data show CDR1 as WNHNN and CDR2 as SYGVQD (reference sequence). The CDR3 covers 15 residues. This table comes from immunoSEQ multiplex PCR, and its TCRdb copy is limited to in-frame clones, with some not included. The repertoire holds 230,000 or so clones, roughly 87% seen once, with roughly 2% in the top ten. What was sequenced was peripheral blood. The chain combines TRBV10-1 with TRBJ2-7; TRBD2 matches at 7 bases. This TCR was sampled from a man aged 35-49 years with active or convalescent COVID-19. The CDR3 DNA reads TGCGCCAGCAGCGACTTGGGAGGGGAGTCCTACGAGCAGTACTTC. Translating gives CASSDLGGESYEQYF.